These 26 T cell receptor beta chains share one sample of origin, sequenced in a study of blood T cell repertoires in COVID-19. Assay used: immunoSEQ multiplex PCR; TCRdb lists only in-frame clones, some missing. The sample lists some 62,000 clones; about 76% were seen once. The sample comprised peripheral blood. The receptors shown here come from a human donor in a cohort sampled during active COVID-19.

The rearrangement joins TRBV19 to TRBJ1-1, with D possibly matching TRBD1 (6 bases). V lost 3 bases and J 1 base, leaving 18 bases between the germline ends. The CDR3 length is 17 residues. The germline V gene has CDR1 LNHDA and CDR2 SQIVND (reference sequence). The CDR3: CASSMRRTGTTNTEAFF. The CDR3, as DNA: TGTGCCAGTAGTATGAGACGAACCGGGACAACGAACACTGAAGCTTTCTTT.

CDR3 bases: TGTGCCAGCAGCTTGGGGGGCAGATTAAACACTGAAGCTTTCTTT. Translation gives CASSLGGRLNTEAFF. The J gene is TRBJ1-1, the V gene TRBV5-4; maybe TRBD1 (5 bases). This CDR3 comprises 15 residues. The V end was cut by 0 bases, the J end by 2 bases, with 11 bases between. CDR1 and CDR2 (germline): SGHNT, YYREEE (reference sequence).

This chain links TRBV12-2 with TRBJ2-7; no DNA check was done on the table's D call, TRBD1. TRBV12-2 is a known pseudogene. The CDR3 extends over 15 amino acids. The CDR3 here is CASRLGATGAYEQYF. Written as DNA, the CDR3 is TGTGCAAGTCGCTTAGGGGCTACAGGGGCCTACGAGCAGTACTTC.

The chain has TRBV7-2 and TRBJ2-1, with D perhaps matching TRBD1 (6 bases). Germline-derived CDR1 and CDR2 are SGHTA and FQGNSA. The V gene lost 0 bases and the J gene lost 3 bases, with 9 bases spanning the gap. The CDR3 has 15 amino acids. The CDR3 DNA follows: TGTGCCAGCAGCTTAGCCAGGGGACACTACAATGAGCAGTTCTTC. Encoded protein: CASSLARGHYNEQFF.

This clone was observed a few times. The rearrangement uses TRBV28 and TRBJ2-7, with D possibly TRBD2 on 7 matching bases. Deletions cut 10 bases from V and 6 bases from J, with 19 bases between. From germline, CDR1 is MDHEN and CDR2 SYDVKM. CDR3 size: 13 residues. CDR3 sequence: CATQAGTLGEQYF. DNA for the CDR3: TGTGCCACCCAAGCGGGGACATTAGGCGAGCAGTACTTC.

This clone was counted a single time. The chain links TRBV27 to TRBJ1-1; 7 bases match TRBD1. Germline lookup yields CDR1 MNHEY and CDR2 SMNVEV (reference sequence). The V gene end was trimmed by 8 bases and the J gene end by 0 bases; junction bases not matched to a gene: 3. The CDR3 sequence is 13 residues long. The CDR3 region has the DNA TGTGCCAGCCAGGGACAGATGAACACTGAAGCTTTCTTT. Amino acids: CASQGQMNTEAFF.

This chain connects TRBV19 to TRBJ1-5; a weak D match, TRBD1 (5 bases). The CDR3 contains 15 residues. The germline CDR1 and CDR2 sequences are LNHDA and SQIVND (reference sequence). Trimming removed 6 bases at V and 0 bases at J, with 12 bases between. CDR3 in amino acids: CASRGTGYSNQPQHF. DNA of the CDR3: TGTGCCAGTAGAGGCACAGGTTATAGCAATCAGCCCCAGCATTTT. Supplemented by reference TRBV19 and TRBJ1-5, the full variable domain reads DGGITQSPKYLFRKEGQNVTLSCEQNLNHDAMYWYRQDPGQGLRLIYYSQIVNDFQKGDIAEGYSVSREKKESFPLTVTSAQKNPTAFYLCASRGTGYSNQPQHFGDGTRLSIL.

The chain links TRBV19 to TRBJ1-1, with 7 nucleotides matching TRBD1. The CDR3 runs to 13 residues. V shed 5 bases and J 6 bases; nucleotides not matched to a gene: 6. Germline loops: CDR1 LNHDA, CDR2 SQIVND (reference sequence). CDR3: CASSPDRDAEAFF. The DNA of the CDR3 is TGTGCCAGTAGTCCCGACAGGGACGCTGAAGCTTTCTTT.

The chain employs TRBV7-2 and TRBJ2-5; TRBD2 is a possible D gene (7 bases). Trimming cost V 1 base and J 7 bases, with 16 bases left between them. CDR3 length equals 15 residues. Germline CDR1 and CDR2: SGHTA and FQGNSA. The DNA of the CDR3 is TGTGCCAGCAGCTTAGATTGGCAGGGAGGGGGGACCCAGTACTTC. This codes for CASSLDWQGGGTQYF. Together with reference TRBV7-2 and TRBJ2-5, the CDR3 gives the full variable domain: GAGVSQSPSNKVTEKGKDVELRCDPISGHTALYWYRQSLGQGLEFLIYFQGNSAPDKSGLPSDRFSAERTGGSVSTLTIQRTQQEDSAVYLCASSLDWQGGGTQYFGPGTRLLVL.

The chain joins TRBV5-1 to TRBJ2-6, with 9 bases fitting TRBD1. The CDR3 is made up of 17 amino acids. The germline V gene has CDR1 SGHRS and CDR2 YFSETQ. The junction had 8 bases not matched to a gene; V was cut back by 7 bases and J by 0 bases. The CDR3 spells CASWTGTGYSGANVLTF. In DNA form, the CDR3 reads TGCGCCAGCTGGACCGGGACAGGGTACTCTGGGGCCAACGTCCTGACTTTC.

This clone has just a few counts. The chain recombines TRBV5-1 with TRBJ2-7; a weak D match, TRBD1 (6 bases). The CDR3 is 13 amino acids. Germline V gene sequence: CDR1 SGHRS, CDR2 YFSETQ. The ends were cut back, 7 bases at V and 0 bases at J, with 11 bases in the middle. This chain's CDR3 is CASSDSLSYEQYF. DNA for the CDR3: TGCGCCAGCTCGGACAGTCTCTCCTACGAGCAGTACTTC.

Only a few counts were recorded for this clone. This chain uses TRBV3-1 (or the pseudogene TRBV3-2) with TRBJ2-7; the D gene is possibly TRBD1 (5 bases). Between the trimmed V and J ends, which lost 1 base and 6 bases, there was a span of 16 bases. This CDR3 has 15 residues. CDR1 LGHDT and CDR2 YNNKEL come from the germline V gene (reference sequence). CDR3 DNA sequence: TGTGCCAGCAGCCAAGTAGCCCCCAGGGATCGCGAGCAGTACTTC. Its protein product is CASSQVAPRDREQYF.

This chain uses TRBV4-1 with TRBJ2-7, with 7 bases identical to TRBD1. J gave up 3 bases and V 3 bases, and 5 bases lay outside the gene matches. The germline V gene has CDR1 MGHRA and CDR2 YSYEKL. This CDR3 spans 14 amino acids. The CDR3 nucleotides read TGCGCCAGCAGCCACCCTGGGACAGTCTACGAGCAGTACTTC. Encoded protein: CASSHPGTVYEQYF.

The chain combines TRBV19 with TRBJ2-5; D is possibly TRBD1 (5 bases). The germline gives CDR1 LNHDA, CDR2 SQIVND (reference sequence). There are 13 residues in the CDR3. V gave up 1 base and J gave up 5 bases, with 8 bases separating them. The CDR3 here is CASSIGGVETQYF. CDR3 DNA: TGTGCCAGTAGTATAGGGGGCGTTGAGACCCAGTACTTC.

The chain is built from TRBV10-2 and TRBJ1-2; the match to TRBD1 covers 8 bases. This CDR3 has 14 residues. V lost 6 bases to trimming and J lost 4 bases; unmatched junction nucleotides: 7. Germline V lookup: CDR1 WSHSY, CDR2 SAAADI. The CDR3 sequence is CASSLDRESYGYTF. Written as DNA, the CDR3 is TGCGCCAGCAGCCTGGACAGGGAATCCTATGGCTACACCTTC.

This clone showed up just a few times. The V gene is TRBV5-6, the J gene TRBJ1-5; D possibly corresponds to TRBD1 (5 bases). This CDR3 is built from 15 residues. Germline CDR1 and CDR2: SGHDT and YYEEEE. The V gene lost 2 bases and the J gene lost 11 bases, with 20 bases spanning the gap. The CDR3 sequence: CASSLRGFRARTQHF. Written as DNA, the CDR3 is TGTGCCAGCAGCTTACGCGGTTTCAGGGCCCGGACCCAGCATTTT.

This sequence joins TRBV11-2 and TRBJ1-1; D unresolved. The V gene lost 2 bases and the J gene lost 7 bases, with 14 bases spanning the gap. Germline CDR1 is SGHAT and CDR2 is FQNNGV. CDR3 length: 14 amino acids. The CDR3 DNA reads as TGTGCCAGCAGCTTATTAGGTTCTCGGGGTGAAGCTTTCTTT. It encodes CASSLLGSRGEAFF.

This sequence joins TRBV5-1 and TRBJ2-1; TRBD2 matches at 11 bases. V dropped 6 bases and J dropped 0; count of bases not matched to a gene: 5. Germline loops: CDR1 SGHRS, CDR2 YFSETQ. This CDR3 region has 16 residues. CDR3 amino acids: CASTVAGGSSYNEQFF. Here the CDR3 DNA reads TGCGCCAGCACCGTAGCGGGGGGGAGCTCCTACAATGAGCAGTTCTTC.

V usage is TRBV3-1 (or the pseudogene TRBV3-2) and J usage is TRBJ2-5; possibly TRBD1 for D (7 bases). The CDR3 has 18 amino acids. Germline V gene lookup returns CDR1 LGHDT and CDR2 YNNKEL (reference sequence). Trimming took 3 bases from V and 5 from J, leaving 25 bases between them. The CDR3 DNA reads as TGTGCCAGCAGCCAGGGCAGGGGGGAAAACTCCCCCAAGGAGACCCAGTACTTC. It is translated as CASSQGRGENSPKETQYF.

The chain is built from TRBV2 and TRBJ1-2; D is ambiguous. Trimming pared 1 base from V and 4 bases from J, leaving 7 bases between. Germline values: CDR1 SNHLY, CDR2 FYNNEI. The CDR3 contains 13 residues. Written as DNA, the CDR3 is TGTGCCAGCAGTGAAGATGGCGGCTATGGCTACACCTTC. Protein: CASSEDGGYGYTF.

This clone was detected once. The chain joins TRBV11-2 to TRBJ2-1; D possibly corresponds to TRBD1 (6 bases). CDR1 is SGHAT and CDR2 is FQNNGV in the germline V gene. The length of the CDR3 is 14 residues. V shed 4 bases and J shed 6 bases, with 13 bases lying between them. In DNA form, the CDR3 reads TGTGCCAGCAGCTCATACAGGGTAGTCAATGAGCAGTTCTTC. It specifies CASSSYRVVNEQFF.

The chain recombines TRBV9 with TRBJ2-3; 8 bases align to TRBD2. Germline CDR1 and CDR2: SGDLS and YYNGEE. CDR3 size: 16 residues. The J segment lost 3 bases and the V segment lost 3 bases, leaving 9 bases of the junction unmatched. The DNA of the CDR3 is TGTGCCAGCAGCGAGAGAGCGGGGGTGGGAACAGATACGCAGTATTTT. Protein product: CASSERAGVGTDTQYF.

The chain links TRBV4-1 to TRBJ2-3; D is unclear. Germline values: CDR1 MGHRA, CDR2 YSYEKL. The CDR3 spans 13 residues. Trimming took off 0 bases at V and 7 bases at J, with 8 bases between the two ends. CDR3 nucleotides: TGCGCCAGCAGCCAAGAAAGCTATCATACGCAGTATTTT. Protein sequence: CASSQESYHTQYF.

Ten or more counts support this clone. The chain joins TRBV6-2 or TRBV6-3 to TRBJ2-2; no reliable D call. From germline, CDR1 is MNHEY and CDR2 SVGEGT. Between the trimmed V and J ends, which lost 2 bases and 0 bases, there was a span of 19 bases. The CDR3 is 19 amino acids. As DNA, the CDR3 is TGTGCCAGCAGTTACAACAGATCCAAATTCTTCGCGAACACCGGGGAGCTGTTTTTT. This encodes CASSYNRSKFFANTGELFF.

V usage is TRBV2 and J usage is TRBJ2-1; D call uncertain. The V and J ends lost 6 bases and 6 bases respectively, with 21 bases between them. Germline-derived CDR1 and CDR2 are SNHLY and FYNNEI. CDR3 length equals 16 residues. In DNA, the CDR3 is TGTGCCAGCAGAAAAGACGCGGCCTCCACCCCCAATGAGCAGTTCTTC. Its protein is CASRKDAASTPNEQFF.

As DNA, the CDR3 is TGTGCCAGCAGCCACAGAACACTGAACACCGGGGAGCTGTTTTTT. It specifies CASSHRTLNTGELFF. The rearrangement links TRBV7-2 to TRBJ2-2, with D unclear. This CDR3 contains 15 residues. V dropped 5 bases and J dropped 1 base, with 11 bases sitting between them. Germline V gene data show CDR1 as SGHTA and CDR2 as FQGNSA.